This is a list of T cell receptor beta chains from one sample in a study of neurological immune-mediated disorders. TCRdb processed the 5' RACE reads anew with MiXCR; each CDR3 protein has one entry. The sample includes about 74,000 distinct CDR3 sequences, 5.2% of them seen just once. The source material was PBMCs. The source of these receptors is a man between 18 and 35 years old with multiple sclerosis. Each CDR3 is given with its conserved first and last residue. A D gene is named only where the DNA matches it firmly. Clone size is stated in some rows and not others, as once, few, many or a class when expanded.

j_call	d_call	clone_size	v_call	cdr3_aa	cdr3_nt
TRBJ2-7	.	many	TRBV5-1	CASSPGGTGSREQYF	TGCGCCAGCAGCCCGGGGGGGACAGGTTCCCGAGAGCAGTACTTC
TRBJ1-6	TRBD1	many	TRBV20-1	CSARDFRGQGGSSYNSPLHF	TGCAGTGCTAGAGATTTTAGGGGACAGGGGGGAAGCTCCTATAATTCACCCCTCCACTTT
TRBJ1-4	.	many	TRBV20-1	CSANPPGARYEKLFF	TGCAGTGCTAACCCCCCAGGGGCGCGATACGAAAAACTGTTTTTT
TRBJ1-4	.	many	TRBV18	CASSPSTATNEKLFF	TGTGCCAGCTCACCCTCGACTGCAACTAATGAAAAACTGTTTTTT
TRBJ1-5	.	many	TRBV12-5	CASGLVPGNQPQHF	TGTGCTAGTGGTTTGGTCCCAGGCAATCAGCCCCAGCATTTT
TRBJ2-7	.	.	TRBV27	CASSGQERVEQYF	TGTGCCAGCAGTGGACAAGAGCGCGTCGAGCAGTACTTC
TRBJ2-1	TRBD1	many	TRBV20-1	CSASRTGGNEQFF	TGCAGTGCTAGTAGGACAGGCGGGAATGAGCAGTTCTTC
TRBJ2-1	TRBD2	many	TRBV12-3/TRBV12-4	CASSSRTSGTSNEQFF	TGTGCCAGCAGTTCCCGGACTAGCGGGACCTCCAATGAGCAGTTCTTC
TRBJ1-2	.	many	TRBV5-6	CASSLAGGAGGYTF	TGTGCCAGCAGCTTGGCCGGGGGGGCCGGTGGCTACACCTTC
TRBJ2-1	.	many	TRBV20-1	CSALPVNSYNEQFF	TGCAGTGCTCTCCCCGTGAACTCCTACAATGAGCAGTTCTTC
TRBJ2-1	.	many	TRBV6-5	CASSYSMGDNEQFF	TGTGCCAGCAGTTACTCGATGGGGGACAATGAGCAGTTCTTC
TRBJ2-1	.	many	TRBV9	CASSPQRAYNEQFF	TGTGCCAGCAGCCCCCAGCGGGCCTACAATGAGCAGTTCTTC
TRBJ1-2	.	many	TRBV10-3	CAILGDYGYTF	TGTGCCATACTCGGGGACTATGGCTACACCTTC
TRBJ2-1	.	many	TRBV7-6	CASSLGGLTEQFF	TGTGCCAGCAGCCTGGGGGGGCTAACCGAGCAGTTCTTC
TRBJ1-6	.	many	TRBV24-1	CATILGPPNSPLHF	TGTGCCACCATCTTAGGGCCACCGAATTCACCCCTCCACTTT
TRBJ2-1	TRBD1	many	TRBV20-1	CSARDWGQGADEQFF	TGCAGTGCTAGAGATTGGGGACAGGGGGCCGATGAGCAGTTCTTC
TRBJ1-1	.	many	TRBV10-3	CAISGGVEAFF	TGTGCCATCAGTGGGGGGGTCGAAGCTTTCTTT
TRBJ1-5	.	.	TRBV10-3	CATSGGQSNQPQHF	TGTGCCACGTCGGGAGGTCAAAGCAATCAGCCCCAGCATTTT
TRBJ1-6	TRBD1	many	TRBV7-2	CASSSRQGVTLGSPLNF	TGTGCCAGCAGCTCACGGCAGGGGGTGACCCTCGGTTCACCCCTCAACTTT
TRBJ1-1	.	many	TRBV6-6	CASRRKDGTEAFF	TGTGCCAGCAGACGGAAGGATGGAACTGAAGCTTTCTTT
TRBJ1-1	TRBD1	many	TRBV5-1	CASSNRGEVTEAFF	TGCGCCAGCAGTAACAGGGGTGAAGTCACTGAAGCTTTCTTT
TRBJ2-2	.	many	TRBV5-5	CASSLMGDTGELFF	TGTGCCAGCAGCTTAATGGGGGACACCGGGGAGCTGTTTTTT
TRBJ2-3	.	few	TRBV2	CASMELTDTQYF	TGTGCCAGCATGGAATTGACAGATACGCAGTATTTT
TRBJ2-1	.	many	TRBV5-1	CASSRLTGSGYNEQFF	TGCGCCAGCAGCCGCCTTACAGGGTCGGGCTACAATGAGCAGTTCTTC
TRBJ1-3	.	few	TRBV20-1	CSARAWFGNTIYF	TGCAGTGCTAGGGCATGGTTTGGAAACACCATATATTTT
TRBJ2-7	.	many	TRBV5-5	CASSQEGYEQYF	TGTGCCAGCAGCCAGGAGGGCTACGAGCAGTACTTC
TRBJ2-1	.	many	TRBV5-1	CASSLGQGGYNEQFF	TGCGCCAGCAGCTTGGGGCAGGGAGGCTACAATGAGCAGTTCTTC
TRBJ2-3	.	.	TRBV20-1	CSARLAPTNTDTQYF	TGCAGTGCTAGACTAGCGCCGACAAACACAGATACGCAGTATTTT
TRBJ2-2	.	many	TRBV9	CASSARTDYTGELFF	TGTGCCAGCAGCGCCCGGACAGACTACACCGGGGAGCTGTTTTTT
TRBJ1-4	.	many	TRBV20-1	CSAIGGLFEKLFF	TGCAGTGCTATTGGGGGCCTTTTTGAAAAACTGTTTTTT
TRBJ2-3	.	many	TRBV15	CATLSGSTDTQYF	TGTGCCACCCTGAGCGGGAGCACAGATACGCAGTATTTT
TRBJ1-4	TRBD1	medium-sized	TRBV20-1	CSARLDRGRRLFF	TGCAGTGCTAGGTTGGACAGGGGGCGAAGACTGTTTTTT
TRBJ2-3	.	many	TRBV3-1	CASSQDNLATDTQYF	TGTGCCAGCAGCCAAGATAACCTTGCCACAGATACGCAGTATTTT
TRBJ2-1	.	many	TRBV20-1	CSADGERASHEQFF	TGCAGTGCGGACGGGGAGAGGGCGTCGCATGAGCAGTTCTTC
TRBJ1-3	.	many	TRBV5-6	CASSLQGFGNTIYF	TGTGCCAGCAGCCTACAGGGTTTTGGAAACACCATATATTTT
TRBJ2-2	TRBD1	many	TRBV15	CATGGQPGELFF	TGTGCCACCGGGGGACAGCCCGGGGAGCTGTTTTTT
TRBJ2-1	.	many	TRBV9	CASSGELDAEYNEQFF	TGTGCCAGCAGCGGGGAACTAGACGCGGAGTACAATGAGCAGTTCTTC
TRBJ1-5	.	.	TRBV15	CATSREWEGGNQPQNF	TGTGCCACCAGCAGAGAATGGGAAGGAGGCAATCAGCCCCAGAATTTT
TRBJ1-2	TRBD1	many	TRBV9	CASSVVGQGKGYTF	TGTGCCAGCAGCGTCGTTGGACAGGGGAAAGGCTACACCTTC
TRBJ2-7	.	few	TRBV6-6	CASSYSNEEGTYEQYF	TGTGCCAGCAGTTACTCGAATGAAGAGGGGACCTACGAGCAGTACTTC